This TCR beta chain was obtained from a study of TIL therapy for anti-PD-1-resistant metastatic lung cancer. Overall study: Median tumor PD-L1 proportion score was roughly 5.5%. Half of patients were current or former smokers. Tumors carried a median 1.5 non-synonymous mutations per megabase. The study's findings and limits: Treatment-naive, never-smoker and oncogene-addicted patients were overrepresented in this highly selected cohort.

There are a few counts of this clone. What it binds is not known. This was the immunoSEQ v3 assay. Libraries were prepared by immunoSEQ multiplex PCR; TCRdb keeps only in-frame clonotypes and omits some of them. The sample contains 35,000 to 55,000 clones, roughly 78% of which appear only once. The germline V and J ends were trimmed by 1 base and 5 bases, with 12 bases remaining between them. In germline, CDR1 is SGHRS, CDR2 YFSETQ. The CDR3 has 14 residues. The time point is: pre-treatment sample, taken before nivolumab and TIL therapy. This chain links TRBV5-1 with TRBJ2-5, with D possibly TRBD2 on 6 matching bases. The sequence derives from a man aged 65 to 85 with non-small cell lung cancer. This specimen consisted of blood, obtained at baseline. CDR3 in DNA: TGCGCCAGCAGCTTGTACGGGGGTGGTGAGACCCAGTACTTC. Translated: CASSLYGGGETQYF.